The sequence of this T cell receptor beta chain was determined in a study of shared clonotypes between healthy human individuals. This table comes from immunoSEQ multiplex PCR, and its TCRdb copy is limited to in-frame clones, with some not included. The sample consists of millions of clones, roughly 92% of them appearing once. The CDR3 length is 16 residues. Germline trimming cut 5 bases from V and 2 bases from J; bases unmatched to any gene: 11. The germline V gene has CDR1 SGHTA and CDR2 FQGNSA. Sequenced input: naive CD4+ T cells sorted from blood. Subset reported: CD45RA+ positively selected. This receptor was identified in a man between 18 and 35 years old in good health. The chain couples TRBV7-2 to TRBJ2-7, with 8 bases aligning to TRBD2. The CDR3 sequence is CASSLRAGVPPYEQYF. Written as DNA, the CDR3 is TGTGCCAGCAGCCTCCGAGCGGGGGTACCCCCCTACGAGCAGTACTTC.